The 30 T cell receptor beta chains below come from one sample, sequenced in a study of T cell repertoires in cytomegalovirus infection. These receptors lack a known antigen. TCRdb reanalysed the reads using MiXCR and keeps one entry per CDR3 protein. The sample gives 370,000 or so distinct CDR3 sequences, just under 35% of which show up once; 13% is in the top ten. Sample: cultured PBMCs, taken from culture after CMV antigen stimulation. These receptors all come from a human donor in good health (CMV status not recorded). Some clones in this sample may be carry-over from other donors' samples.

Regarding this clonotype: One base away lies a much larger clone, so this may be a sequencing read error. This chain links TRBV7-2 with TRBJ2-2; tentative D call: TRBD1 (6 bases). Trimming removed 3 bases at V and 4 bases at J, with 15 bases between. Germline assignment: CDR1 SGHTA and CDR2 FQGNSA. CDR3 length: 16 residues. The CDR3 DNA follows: TGTGCCAGCAGCTTGCCAGGGGATCCGACCACCGGGGAGCTGTTTTTT. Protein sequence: CASSLPGDPTTGELFF. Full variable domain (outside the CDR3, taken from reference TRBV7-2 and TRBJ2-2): GAGVSQSPSNKVTEKGKDVELRCDPISGHTALYWYRQSLGQGLEFLIYFQGNSAPDKSGLPSDRFSAERTGGSVSTLTIQRTQQEDSAVYLCASSLPGDPTTGELFFGEGSRLTVL.

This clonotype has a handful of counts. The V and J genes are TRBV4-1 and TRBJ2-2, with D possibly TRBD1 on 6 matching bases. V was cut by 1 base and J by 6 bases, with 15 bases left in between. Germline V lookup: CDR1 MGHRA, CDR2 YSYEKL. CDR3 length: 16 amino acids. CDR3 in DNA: TGCGCCAGCAGCCAAGGGCTCAGGGGCCGAGCCGGGGAGCTGTTTTTT. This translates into CASSQGLRGRAGELFF.

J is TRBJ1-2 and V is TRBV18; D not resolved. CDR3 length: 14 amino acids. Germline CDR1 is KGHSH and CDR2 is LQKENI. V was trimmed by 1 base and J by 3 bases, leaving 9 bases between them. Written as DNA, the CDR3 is TGTGCCAGCTCACCACGGGGTCCGGACTATGGCTACACCTTC. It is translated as CASSPRGPDYGYTF.

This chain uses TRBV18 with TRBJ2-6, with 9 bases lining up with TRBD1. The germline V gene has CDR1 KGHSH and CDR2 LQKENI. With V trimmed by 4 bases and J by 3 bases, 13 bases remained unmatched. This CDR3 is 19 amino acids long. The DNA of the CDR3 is TGTGCCAGCTCACTCCTTACGGGACAGGGATCGGTTGGGGCCAACGTCCTGACTTTC. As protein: CASSLLTGQGSVGANVLTF.

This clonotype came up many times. The CDR3 region has the DNA TGTGCCAGCAGTCCAAACAGGGGGACCGGGGAGCTGTTTTTT. It translates to CASSPNRGTGELFF. The chain employs TRBV27 and TRBJ2-2, with TRBD1 matching 8 bases. V lost 5 bases to trimming and J lost 5 bases; unmatched junction nucleotides: 4. Germline CDR1 and CDR2: MNHEY and SMNVEV (reference sequence). The CDR3 runs to 14 residues.

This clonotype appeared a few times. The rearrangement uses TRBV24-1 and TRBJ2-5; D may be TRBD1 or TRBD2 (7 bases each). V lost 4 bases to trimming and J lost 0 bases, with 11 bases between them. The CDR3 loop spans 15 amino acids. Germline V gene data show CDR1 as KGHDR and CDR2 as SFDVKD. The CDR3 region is CATSEGGTDQETQYF. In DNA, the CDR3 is TGTGCCACCAGTGAGGGGGGGACAGACCAAGAGACCCAGTACTTC.

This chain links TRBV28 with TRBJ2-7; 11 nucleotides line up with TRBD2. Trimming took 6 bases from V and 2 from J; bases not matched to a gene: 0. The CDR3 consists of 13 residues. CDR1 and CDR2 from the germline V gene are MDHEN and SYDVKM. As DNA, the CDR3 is TGTGCCAGCAGGACTAGCGGGACCTACGAGCAGTACTTC. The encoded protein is CASRTSGTYEQYF.

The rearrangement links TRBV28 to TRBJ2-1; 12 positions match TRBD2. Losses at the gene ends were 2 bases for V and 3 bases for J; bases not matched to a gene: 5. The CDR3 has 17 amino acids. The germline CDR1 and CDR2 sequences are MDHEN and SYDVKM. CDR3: CASSLLAGGGFYNEQFF. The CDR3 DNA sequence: TGTGCCAGCAGTTTACTAGCGGGAGGGGGATTCTACAATGAGCAGTTCTTC. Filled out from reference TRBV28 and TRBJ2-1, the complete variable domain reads DVKVTQSSRYLVKRTGEKVFLECVQDMDHENMFWYRQDPGLGLRLIYFSYDVKMKEKGDIPEGYSVSREKKERFSLILESASTNQTSMYLCASSLLAGGGFYNEQFFGPGTRLTVL.

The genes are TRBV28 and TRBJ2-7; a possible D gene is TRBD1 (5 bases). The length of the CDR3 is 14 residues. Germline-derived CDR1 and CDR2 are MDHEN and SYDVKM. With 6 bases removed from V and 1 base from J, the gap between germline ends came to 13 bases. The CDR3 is CASRGRQISYEQYF. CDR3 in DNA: TGTGCCAGCAGGGGTAGACAGATTTCCTACGAGCAGTACTTC. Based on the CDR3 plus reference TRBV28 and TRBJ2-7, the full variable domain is DVKVTQSSRYLVKRTGEKVFLECVQDMDHENMFWYRQDPGLGLRLIYFSYDVKMKEKGDIPEGYSVSREKKERFSLILESASTNQTSMYLCASRGRQISYEQYFGPGTRLTVT.

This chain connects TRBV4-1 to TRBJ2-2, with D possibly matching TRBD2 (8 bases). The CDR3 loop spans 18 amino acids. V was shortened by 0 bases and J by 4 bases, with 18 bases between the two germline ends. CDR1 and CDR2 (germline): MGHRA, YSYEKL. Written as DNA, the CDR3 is TGCGCCAGCAGCCAAGATCAGGAGGGGGCGGGGGGCACCGGGGAGCTGTTTTTT. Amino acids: CASSQDQEGAGGTGELFF.

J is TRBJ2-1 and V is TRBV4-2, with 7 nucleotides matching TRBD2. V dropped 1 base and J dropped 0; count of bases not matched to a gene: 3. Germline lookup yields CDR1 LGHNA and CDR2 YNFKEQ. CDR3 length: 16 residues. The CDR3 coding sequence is TGTGCCAGCAGCCAAGGGCGGGAGCCCTCCTACAATGAGCAGTTCTTC. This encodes CASSQGREPSYNEQFF.

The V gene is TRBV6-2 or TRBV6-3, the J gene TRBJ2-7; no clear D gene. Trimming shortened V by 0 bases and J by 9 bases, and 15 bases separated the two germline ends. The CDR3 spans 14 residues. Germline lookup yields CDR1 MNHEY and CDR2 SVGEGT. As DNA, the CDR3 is TGTGCCAGCAGTTACTCGGGTCCAAGGTTTTTGCAGTACTTC. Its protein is CASSYSGPRFLQYF.

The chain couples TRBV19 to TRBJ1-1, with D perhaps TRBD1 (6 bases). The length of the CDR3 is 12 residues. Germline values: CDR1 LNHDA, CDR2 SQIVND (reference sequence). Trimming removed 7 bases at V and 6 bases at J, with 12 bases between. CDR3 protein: CASTLRGAEAFF. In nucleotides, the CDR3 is TGTGCCAGTACCCTCAGGGGCGCTGAAGCTTTCTTT.

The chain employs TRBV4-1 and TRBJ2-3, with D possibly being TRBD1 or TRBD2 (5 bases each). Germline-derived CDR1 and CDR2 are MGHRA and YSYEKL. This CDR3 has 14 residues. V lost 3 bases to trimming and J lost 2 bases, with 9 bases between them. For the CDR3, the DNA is TGCGCCAGCAGCCACGGGACCCTCACAGATACGCAGTATTTT. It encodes CASSHGTLTDTQYF.

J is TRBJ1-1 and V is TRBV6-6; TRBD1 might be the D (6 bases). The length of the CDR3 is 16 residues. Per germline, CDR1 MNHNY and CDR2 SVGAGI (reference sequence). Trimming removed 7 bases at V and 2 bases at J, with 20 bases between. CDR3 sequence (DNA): TGTGCCAGCACCCCGGCCAGGGGCGGACGTAACACTGAAGCTTTCTTT. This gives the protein CASTPARGGRNTEAFF.

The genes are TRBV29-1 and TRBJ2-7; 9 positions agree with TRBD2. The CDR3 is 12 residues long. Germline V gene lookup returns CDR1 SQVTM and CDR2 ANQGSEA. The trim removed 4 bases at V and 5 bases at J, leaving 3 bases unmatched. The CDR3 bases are TGCAGCGTTGTGGCGGGGGGGGACGAGCAGTACGTC. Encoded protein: CSVVAGGDEQYV.

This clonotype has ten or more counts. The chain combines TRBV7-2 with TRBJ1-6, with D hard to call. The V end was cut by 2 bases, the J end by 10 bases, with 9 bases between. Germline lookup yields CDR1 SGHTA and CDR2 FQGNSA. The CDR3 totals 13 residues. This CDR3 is CASSLNSASPLHF. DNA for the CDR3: TGTGCCAGCAGCTTAAATAGCGCCTCACCCCTCCACTTT.

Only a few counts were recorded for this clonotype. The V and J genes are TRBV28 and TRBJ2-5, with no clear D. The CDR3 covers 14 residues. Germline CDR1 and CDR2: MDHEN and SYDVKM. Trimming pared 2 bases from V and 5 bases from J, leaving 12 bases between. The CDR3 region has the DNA TGTGCCAGCAGTTTAGAGTCCCCCCGTGAGACCCAGTACTTC. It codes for CASSLESPRETQYF.

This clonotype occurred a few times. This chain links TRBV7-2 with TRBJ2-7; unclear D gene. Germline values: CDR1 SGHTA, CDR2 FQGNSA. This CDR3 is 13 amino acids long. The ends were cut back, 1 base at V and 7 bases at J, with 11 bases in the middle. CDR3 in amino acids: CASSLDFLKEQYF. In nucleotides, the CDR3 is TGTGCCAGCAGCTTAGACTTTCTTAAGGAGCAGTACTTC.

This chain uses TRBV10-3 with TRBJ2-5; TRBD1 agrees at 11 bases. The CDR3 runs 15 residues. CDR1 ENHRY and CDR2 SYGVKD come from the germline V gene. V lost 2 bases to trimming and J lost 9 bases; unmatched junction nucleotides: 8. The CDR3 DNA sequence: TGTGCCATCAGTGAGAAGCCGGGACAGGGGGATTCCCAGTACTTC. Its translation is CAISEKPGQGDSQYF.

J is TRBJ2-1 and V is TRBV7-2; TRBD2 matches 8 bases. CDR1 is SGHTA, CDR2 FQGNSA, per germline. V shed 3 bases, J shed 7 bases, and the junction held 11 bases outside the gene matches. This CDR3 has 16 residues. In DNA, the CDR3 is TGTGCCAGCAGCTTTCTCTCCCTCGGGAGGGTGAATGAGCAGTTCTTC. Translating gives CASSFLSLGRVNEQFF.

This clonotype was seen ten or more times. The DNA of the CDR3 is TGTGCCAGCAGCCCACCCCCCGGCGGCAATGAAGCTTTCTTT. Amino acid sequence: CASSPPPGGNEAFF. The chain uses TRBV11-2 and TRBJ1-1; D unresolved. The V gene's germline CDR1 is SGHAT and CDR2 FQNNGV. The CDR3 covers 14 residues. Trimming cost V 5 bases and J 7 bases, with 17 bases left between them. The entire variable domain, with the rest obtained from reference TRBV11-2 and TRBJ1-1, is as follows: EAGVAQSPRYKIIEKRQSVAFWCNPISGHATLYWYQQILGQGPKLLIQFQNNGVVDDSQLPKDRFSAERLKGVDSTLKIQPAKLEDSAVYLCASSPPPGGNEAFFGQGTRLTVV.

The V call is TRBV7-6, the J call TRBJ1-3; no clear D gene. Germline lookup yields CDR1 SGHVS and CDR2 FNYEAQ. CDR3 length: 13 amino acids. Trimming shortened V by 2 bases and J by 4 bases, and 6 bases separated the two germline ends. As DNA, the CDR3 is TGTGCCAGCAGCTTAAGTTTCGGAAACACCATATATTTT. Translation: CASSLSFGNTIYF.

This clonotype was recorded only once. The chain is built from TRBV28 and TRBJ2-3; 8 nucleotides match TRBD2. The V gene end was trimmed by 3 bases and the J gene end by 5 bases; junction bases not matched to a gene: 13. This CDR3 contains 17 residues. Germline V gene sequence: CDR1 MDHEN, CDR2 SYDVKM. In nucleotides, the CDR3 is TGTGCCAGCAGTTTCCACGGAGGGACTAGAAGAGAAGATACGCAGTATTTT. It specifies CASSFHGGTRREDTQYF. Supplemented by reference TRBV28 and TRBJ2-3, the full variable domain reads DVKVTQSSRYLVKRTGEKVFLECVQDMDHENMFWYRQDPGLGLRLIYFSYDVKMKEKGDIPEGYSVSREKKERFSLILESASTNQTSMYLCASSFHGGTRREDTQYFGPGTRLTVL.

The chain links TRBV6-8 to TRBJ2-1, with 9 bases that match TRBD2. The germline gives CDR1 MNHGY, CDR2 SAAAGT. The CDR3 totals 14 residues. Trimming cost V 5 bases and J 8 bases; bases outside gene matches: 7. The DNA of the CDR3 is TGTGCCAGCAGTCACCGTAGCGGGAGTCATGAGCAGTTCTTC. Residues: CASSHRSGSHEQFF.

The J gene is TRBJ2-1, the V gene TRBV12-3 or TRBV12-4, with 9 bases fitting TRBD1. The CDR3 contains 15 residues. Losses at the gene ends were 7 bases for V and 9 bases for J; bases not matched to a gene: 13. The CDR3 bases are TGTGCCAGCACCCGACAGGGGGACAAACAGACTGAGCAGTTCTTC. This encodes CASTRQGDKQTEQFF.

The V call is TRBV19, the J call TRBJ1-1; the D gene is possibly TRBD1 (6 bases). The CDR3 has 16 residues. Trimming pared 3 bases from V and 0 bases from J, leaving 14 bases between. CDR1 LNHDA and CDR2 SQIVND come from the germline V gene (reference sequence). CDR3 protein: CASSIGRGRMNTEAFF. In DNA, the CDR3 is TGTGCCAGTAGTATTGGCCGGGGGCGCATGAACACTGAAGCTTTCTTT.

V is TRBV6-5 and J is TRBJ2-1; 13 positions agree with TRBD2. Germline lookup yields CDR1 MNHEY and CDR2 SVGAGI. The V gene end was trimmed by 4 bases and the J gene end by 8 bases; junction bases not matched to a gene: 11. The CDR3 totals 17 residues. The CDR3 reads CASSFKSLAGGGHEQFF. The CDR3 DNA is TGTGCCAGCAGTTTCAAATCACTAGCGGGAGGGGGGCATGAGCAGTTCTTC.

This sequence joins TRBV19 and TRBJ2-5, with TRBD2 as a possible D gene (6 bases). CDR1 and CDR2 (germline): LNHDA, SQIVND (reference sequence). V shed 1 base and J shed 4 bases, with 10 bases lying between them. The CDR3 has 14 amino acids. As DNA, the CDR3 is TGTGCCAGTAGTATAGCGGGAGCGGGAGAGACCCAGTACTTC. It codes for CASSIAGAGETQYF.

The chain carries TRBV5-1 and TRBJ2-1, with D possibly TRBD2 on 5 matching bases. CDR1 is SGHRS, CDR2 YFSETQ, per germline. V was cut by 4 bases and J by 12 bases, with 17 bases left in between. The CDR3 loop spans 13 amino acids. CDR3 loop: CASSPEDRARQFF. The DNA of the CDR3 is TGCGCCAGCAGCCCGGAGGATAGGGCTCGGCAGTTCTTC.